The 26 T cell receptor beta chains below all came from one sample that was sequenced in a study of T cell responses to AZD1222 COVID-19 vaccine. Assay: immunoSEQ multiplex PCR; the TCRdb copy retains only in-frame clones and omits some. The table has approximately 46,000 clones, over 65% seen once. The sequences come from peripheral blood, collected on day 0 of AZD1222 vaccination. Receptors were obtained from an adult in good health.

V gene TRBV7-8 combines with J gene TRBJ1-1; unclear D gene. Per the germline V gene, CDR1 is SGHVS and CDR2 is FQNEAQ. V lost 5 bases and J lost 5, with 9 bases in between. The CDR3 has 12 residues. The CDR3 loop reads CASSQSHTEAFF. The CDR3 region has the DNA TGTGCCAGCAGCCAGTCTCATACTGAAGCTTTCTTT.

The gene calls are TRBV28 and TRBJ2-7; 8 positions match TRBD1. CDR1 and CDR2 from the germline V gene are MDHEN and SYDVKM. The CDR3 spans 13 residues. Trimming at V came to 3 bases and at J to 6 bases, leaving 4 bases not matched to a gene. In DNA form, the CDR3 reads TGTGCCAGCAGTTTCCAGGGGGCAATCGAGCAGTACGTC. It translates to CASSFQGAIEQYV.

This sequence joins TRBV27 and TRBJ1-4; 10 bases are shared with TRBD1. The CDR3 runs 17 residues. Germline CDR1 and CDR2: MNHEY and SMNVEV (reference sequence). The J segment lost 3 bases and the V segment lost 1 base, leaving 5 bases of the junction unmatched. The CDR3 is CASSLFRTGGSNEKLFF. In DNA form, the CDR3 reads TGTGCCAGCAGTTTATTCAGGACAGGGGGGTCTAATGAAAAACTGTTTTTT. Supplemented by reference TRBV27 and TRBJ1-4, the full variable domain reads EAQVTQNPRYLITVTGKKLTVTCSQNMNHEYMSWYRQDPGLGLRQIYYSMNVEVTDKGDVPEGYKVSRKEKRNFPLILESPSPNQTSLYFCASSLFRTGGSNEKLFFGSGTQLSVL.

The chain is built from TRBV11-2 and TRBJ2-1; TRBD2 might be the D (5 bases). Per the germline V gene, CDR1 is SGHAT and CDR2 is FQNNGV. V gave up 5 bases and J gave up 7 bases, with 21 bases separating them. This CDR3 comprises 16 residues. CDR3 protein: CASSPYADPRRNEQFF. CDR3 nucleotides: TGTGCCAGCAGCCCCTACGCTGACCCTAGGAGGAATGAGCAGTTCTTC.

This clone has a single count. The CDR3 region is CASSLRFAGANVLTF. In DNA form, the CDR3 reads TGCGCCAGCAGCTTGAGATTCGCTGGGGCCAACGTCCTGACTTTC. V is TRBV5-1 and J is TRBJ2-6, with D unclear. Germline V gives CDR1 SGHRS, CDR2 YFSETQ. Trimming shortened V by 1 base and J by 2 bases, and 7 bases separated the two germline ends. The CDR3 length is 15 residues.

This chain joins TRBV5-1 and TRBJ1-2; 8 bases align to TRBD1. Germline lookup yields CDR1 SGHRS and CDR2 YFSETQ. The junction had 8 bases not matched to a gene; V was cut back by 3 bases and J by 10 bases. CDR3 length: 13 amino acids. This chain's CDR3 is CASSWGTGRDYTF. The CDR3 DNA sequence: TGCGCCAGCAGCTGGGGGACAGGCAGGGACTACACCTTC.

This clone was counted a few times. The chain uses TRBV11-2 and TRBJ1-1; D gene ambiguous. Germline loops: CDR1 SGHAT, CDR2 FQNNGV. This CDR3 contains 14 residues. Trimming pared 1 base from V and 4 bases from J, leaving 10 bases between. The CDR3 region has the DNA TGTGCCAGCAGCTTAGGAAGACCCCCCACTGAAGCTTTCTTT. It is translated as CASSLGRPPTEAFF.

The V call is TRBV7-3, the J call TRBJ2-1; 7 positions agree with TRBD1. This CDR3 is 14 amino acids long. The germline CDR1 and CDR2 sequences are SGHTA and FQGTGA. Trimming removed 6 bases from V and 7 bases from J; junction bases left unmatched: 9. This CDR3 reads CASSLNRGENEQFF. CDR3 coding DNA: TGTGCCAGCAGTCTTAACAGGGGAGAGAATGAGCAGTTCTTC. Based on the CDR3 plus reference TRBV7-3 and TRBJ2-1, the full variable domain is GAGVSQTPSNKVTEKGKYVELRCDPISGHTALYWYRQSLGQGPEFLIYFQGTGAADDSGLPNDRFFAVRPEGSVSTLKIQRTERGDSAVYLCASSLNRGENEQFFGPGTRLTVL.

The table lists this clone with a count of one. The rearrangement links TRBV6-2 or TRBV6-3 to TRBJ2-5; D might be TRBD1 or TRBD2, each matching 5 bases. The CDR3 length is 15 residues. CDR1 and CDR2 (germline): MNHEY, SVGEGT. With 5 bases removed from V and 3 bases from J, the gap between germline ends came to 16 bases. As DNA, the CDR3 is TGTGCCAGCAGTCCACCCGGGACGAATAAAGAGACCCAGTACTTC. It codes for CASSPPGTNKETQYF.

This clone has just a few counts. V and J are TRBV18 and TRBJ1-2, with a possible D match to TRBD1 (5 bases). Germline V gene data show CDR1 as KGHSH and CDR2 as LQKENI. Trimming stripped 0 bases from V and 5 bases from J, with 13 bases between. The CDR3 has 15 amino acids. This chain's CDR3 is CASSPPSGIGYGYTF. CDR3 coding DNA: TGTGCCAGCTCACCACCGTCAGGGATTGGATATGGCTACACCTTC.

The rearrangement joins TRBV11-2 to TRBJ2-3, with D maybe TRBD2 (5 bases). The CDR3 is 16 residues long. Germline V gene lookup returns CDR1 SGHAT and CDR2 FQNNGV. V was trimmed by 8 bases and J by 0 bases, leaving 18 bases between them. The CDR3 nucleotides read TGTGCCAGCGCCGGAGCGACCGGGATAAGCACAGATACGCAGTATTTT. Its translation is CASAGATGISTDTQYF.

The DNA of the CDR3 is TGTGCCAGCAGCGTCCCGCGGGACAGGGCCTACAATGAGCAGTTCTTC. Translating gives CASSVPRDRAYNEQFF. This chain links TRBV5-8 with TRBJ2-1; 9 bases are shared with TRBD1. V lost 4 bases to trimming and J lost 2 bases; unmatched junction nucleotides: 7. There are 16 residues in the CDR3. Germline values: CDR1 SGHTS, CDR2 YDEGEE.

V gene TRBV19 combines with J gene TRBJ2-6; possibly TRBD1 or TRBD2 for D (6 bases each). Trimming took 4 bases from V and 2 from J, leaving 12 bases between them. Germline-derived CDR1 and CDR2 are LNHDA and SQIVND (reference sequence). There are 16 residues in the CDR3. CDR3 DNA sequence: TGTGCCAGTAGTAGGGGGGCTCTGGCTGGGGCCAACGTCCTGACTTTC. This encodes CASSRGALAGANVLTF.

The chain is built from TRBV2 and TRBJ1-1, with D perhaps matching TRBD1 (5 bases). CDR1 is SNHLY, CDR2 FYNNEI, per germline. V was pared by 6 bases and J by 1 base, with 12 bases between. The CDR3 covers 14 residues. The CDR3 DNA sequence: TGTGCCAGCAGGGAGGGACCCTCGAACACTGAAGCTTTCTTT. Protein product: CASREGPSNTEAFF.

This sequence joins TRBV7-8 and TRBJ2-1; D not resolved. CDR3 length: 15 amino acids. Germline CDR1 is SGHVS and CDR2 is FQNEAQ. V lost 2 bases and J lost 2, with 10 bases in between. This chain's CDR3 is CASSLLRAAYNEQFF. CDR3 bases: TGTGCCAGCAGCTTATTAAGGGCAGCCTACAATGAGCAGTTCTTC. The full variable domain, in which reference TRBV7-8 and TRBJ2-1 provide the parts outside the CDR3, is GAGVSQSPRYKVAKRGQDVALRCDPISGHVSLFWYQQALGQGPEFLTYFQNEAQLDKSGLPSDRFFAERPEGSVSTLKIQRTQQEDSAVYLCASSLLRAAYNEQFFGPGTRLTVL.

The CDR3: CASSLPGHPNYGYTF. CDR3 nucleotides: TGTGCCAGCAGTTTACCCGGCCACCCTAACTATGGCTACACCTTC. This chain uses TRBV28 with TRBJ1-2, with D uncertain. The CDR3 covers 15 residues. CDR1 and CDR2 (germline): MDHEN, SYDVKM. V lost 2 bases, J lost 0 bases, and 10 bases lay in between.

The chain joins TRBV5-4 to TRBJ2-3; 14 positions match TRBD2. After removal of 0 bases from V and 2 bases from J, the junction contained 5 bases not matched to a gene. Germline V gene lookup returns CDR1 SGHNT and CDR2 YYREEE (reference sequence). This CDR3 has 18 amino acids. Here the CDR3 reads CASSLGGLAGESTDTQYF. CDR3 in DNA: TGTGCCAGCAGCTTGGGGGGACTAGCGGGAGAGTCCACAGATACGCAGTATTTT.

V usage is TRBV4-2 and J usage is TRBJ1-5, with a possible D match to TRBD1 (5 bases). Between the trimmed V and J ends, which lost 1 base and 5 bases, there was a span of 12 bases. The CDR3 loop spans 15 amino acids. CDR1 LGHNA and CDR2 YNFKEQ come from the germline V gene. CDR3 in DNA: TGTGCCAGCAGCCAAGTGGGGCAGGGCCATCAGCCCCAGCATTTT. Its translation: CASSQVGQGHQPQHF.

This sequence joins TRBV19 and TRBJ2-4, with D unresolved. Germline CDR1 reads LNHDA; CDR2 reads SQIVND (reference sequence). The CDR3 has 17 amino acids. V was clipped by 1 base and J by 2 bases, with 15 bases between them. DNA for the CDR3: TGTGCCAGTAGTATAGGGGCTGGGGTCCTGCCCAAAAACATTCAGTACTTC. This sequence encodes CASSIGAGVLPKNIQYF.

This sequence joins TRBV6-4 and TRBJ1-6; D is uncertain. The CDR3 sequence is 14 residues long. Trimming left V 3 bases short and J 4 bases short, with 7 bases between. Germline V gene sequence: CDR1 MRHNA, CDR2 SNTAGT. Written as DNA, the CDR3 is TGTGCCAGCAGTGATGGCAGTTATAATTCACCCCTCCACTTT. Translating it yields CASSDGSYNSPLHF.

V is TRBV19 and J is TRBJ2-1; 12 bases line up with TRBD2. Germline V gene data show CDR1 as LNHDA and CDR2 as SQIVND (reference sequence). This CDR3 is 17 amino acids long. J lost 4 bases, V lost 5 bases, and 9 bases had no gene match. The CDR3: CASSRTSGALLYNEQFF. CDR3 bases: TGTGCCAGTAGTCGGACTAGCGGGGCCCTACTATACAATGAGCAGTTCTTC.

The V gene is TRBV19, the J gene TRBJ2-1; D is unclear. CDR1 is LNHDA, CDR2 SQIVND, per germline (reference sequence). V lost 4 bases, J lost 9 bases, and 10 bases lay in between. CDR3 length: 12 residues. The CDR3, as DNA: TGTGCCAGTAGTACCTCCAGAGGTGAGCAGTTCTTC. Translated, it gives CASSTSRGEQFF. Variable domain in full (rest from reference TRBV19 and TRBJ2-1): DGGITQSPKYLFRKEGQNVTLSCEQNLNHDAMYWYRQDPGQGLRLIYYSQIVNDFQKGDIAEGYSVSREKKESFPLTVTSAQKNPTAFYLCASSTSRGEQFFGPGTRLTVL.

This clone was detected only once. The V gene is TRBV5-4, the J gene TRBJ2-6; no definite D call. V was shortened by 0 bases and J by 1 base, with 5 bases between the two germline ends. The germline V gene encodes CDR1 SGHNT and CDR2 YYREEE (reference sequence). The CDR3 loop spans 15 amino acids. The CDR3 nucleotides read TGTGCCAGCAGCTTGGAGAGTTCTGGGGCCAACGTCCTGACTTTC. This gives the protein CASSLESSGANVLTF.

This clone was picked up a small number of times. The V call is TRBV4-1, the J call TRBJ1-6; D not resolved. Germline V gives CDR1 MGHRA, CDR2 YSYEKL. Trimming removed 0 bases from V and 0 bases from J, with 9 bases in between. The CDR3 consists of 17 residues. CDR3 amino acids: CASSQDIRSSYNSPLHF. CDR3 nucleotide sequence: TGCGCCAGCAGCCAAGATATTAGAAGCTCCTATAATTCACCCCTCCACTTT.

The CDR3 is CSVGGQSSTDTQYF. DNA for the CDR3: TGCAGCGTTGGGGGACAGAGTAGCACAGATACGCAGTATTTT. This chain uses TRBV29-1 with TRBJ2-3; 7 bases align to TRBD1. The CDR3 is 14 amino acids. The J segment lost 0 bases and the V segment lost 4 bases, leaving 4 bases of the junction unmatched. Germline-derived CDR1 and CDR2 are SQVTM and ANQGSEA.

The chain combines TRBV28 with TRBJ1-2; a possible D gene is TRBD1 (6 bases). This CDR3 has 16 residues. The V end was cut by 3 bases, the J end by 3 bases, with 17 bases between. Germline V gene data show CDR1 as MDHEN and CDR2 as SYDVKM. Here the CDR3 reads CASSFPGGLSDYGYTF. The CDR3 DNA follows: TGTGCCAGCAGTTTTCCCGGGGGGCTATCCGACTATGGCTACACCTTC.